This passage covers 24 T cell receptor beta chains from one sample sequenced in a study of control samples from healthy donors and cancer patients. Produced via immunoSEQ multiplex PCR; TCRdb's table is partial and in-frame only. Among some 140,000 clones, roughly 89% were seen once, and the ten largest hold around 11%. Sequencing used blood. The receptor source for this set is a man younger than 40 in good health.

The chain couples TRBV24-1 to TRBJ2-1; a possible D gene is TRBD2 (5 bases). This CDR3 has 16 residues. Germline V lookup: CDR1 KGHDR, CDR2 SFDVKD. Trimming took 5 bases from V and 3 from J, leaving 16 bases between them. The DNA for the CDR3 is TGTGCCACCAGTGGAATCGGCGGAGGTCTCTACAATGAGCAGTTCTTC. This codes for CATSGIGGGLYNEQFF.

CDR3 protein: CASKPPLENSPLHF. The DNA of the CDR3 is TGTGCCAGCAAACCCCCACTAGAGAATTCACCCCTCCACTTT. This rearrangement joins TRBV28 to TRBJ1-6; D uncertain. V was cut by 7 bases and J by 7 bases, with 14 bases left in between. CDR1 and CDR2 from the germline V gene are MDHEN and SYDVKM. This CDR3 has 14 residues.

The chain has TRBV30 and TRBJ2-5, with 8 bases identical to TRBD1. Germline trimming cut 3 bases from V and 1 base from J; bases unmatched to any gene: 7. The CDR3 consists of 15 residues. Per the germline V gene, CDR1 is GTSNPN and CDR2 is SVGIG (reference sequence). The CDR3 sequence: CAWRDFRGRQETQYF. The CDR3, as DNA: TGTGCCTGGAGGGACTTCAGGGGGCGCCAAGAGACCCAGTACTTC.

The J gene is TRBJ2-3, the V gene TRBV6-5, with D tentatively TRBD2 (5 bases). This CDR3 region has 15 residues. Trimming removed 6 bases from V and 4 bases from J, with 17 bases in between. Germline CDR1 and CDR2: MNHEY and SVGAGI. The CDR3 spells CASSKEVGSPDTQYF. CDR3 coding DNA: TGTGCCAGCAGCAAAGAAGTGGGGAGCCCAGATACGCAGTATTTT.

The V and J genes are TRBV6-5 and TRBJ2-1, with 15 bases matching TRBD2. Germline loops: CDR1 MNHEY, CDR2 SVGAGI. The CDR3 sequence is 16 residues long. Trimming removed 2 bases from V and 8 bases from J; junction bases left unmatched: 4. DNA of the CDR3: TGTGCCAGCAGTTACACCGGACTAGCGGGAGGGGATGAGCAGTTCTTC. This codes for CASSYTGLAGGDEQFF.

CDR3 coding DNA: TGTGCCAGTAGCGGGAGTTTGTTGAATGAGCAGTTCTTC. Its protein product is CASSGSLLNEQFF. V gene TRBV19 combines with J gene TRBJ2-1, with a tentative D call TRBD2 (6 bases). V lost 6 bases to trimming and J lost 7 bases, with 13 bases between them. The CDR3 loop spans 13 amino acids. The germline V gene has CDR1 LNHDA and CDR2 SQIVND (reference sequence).

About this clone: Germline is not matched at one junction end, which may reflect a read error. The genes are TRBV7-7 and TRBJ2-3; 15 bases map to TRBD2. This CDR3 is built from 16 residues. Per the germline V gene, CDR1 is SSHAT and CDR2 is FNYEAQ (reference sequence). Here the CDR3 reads CASSLGLAGGADTQYF. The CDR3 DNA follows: TGTGCTAGCAGCTTAGGACTAGCGGGAGGGGCAGATACGCAGTATTTT.

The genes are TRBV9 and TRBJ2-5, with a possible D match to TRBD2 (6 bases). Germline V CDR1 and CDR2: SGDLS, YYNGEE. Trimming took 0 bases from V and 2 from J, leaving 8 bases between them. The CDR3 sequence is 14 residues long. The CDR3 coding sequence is TGTGCCAGCAGCGTAGGGGACTTTCAAGAGACCCAGTACTTC. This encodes CASSVGDFQETQYF.

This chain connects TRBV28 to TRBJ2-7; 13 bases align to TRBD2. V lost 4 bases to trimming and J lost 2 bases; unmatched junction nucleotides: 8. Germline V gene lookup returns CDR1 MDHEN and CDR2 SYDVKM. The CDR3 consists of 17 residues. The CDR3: CASSSKGLAGHTYEQYF. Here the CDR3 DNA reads TGTGCCAGCAGTTCCAAGGGACTAGCGGGACATACCTACGAGCAGTACTTC.

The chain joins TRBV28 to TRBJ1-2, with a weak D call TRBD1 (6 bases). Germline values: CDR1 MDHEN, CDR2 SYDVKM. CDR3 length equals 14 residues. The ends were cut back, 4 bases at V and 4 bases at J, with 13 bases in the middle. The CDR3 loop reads CASSYRVSVYGYTF. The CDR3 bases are TGTGCCAGCAGTTACAGGGTTTCGGTCTATGGCTACACCTTC.

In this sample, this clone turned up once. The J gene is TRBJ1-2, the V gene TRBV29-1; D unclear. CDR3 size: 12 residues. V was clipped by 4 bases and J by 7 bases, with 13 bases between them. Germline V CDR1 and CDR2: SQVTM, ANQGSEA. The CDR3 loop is CSVVLGGGGYTF. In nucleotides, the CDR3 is TGCAGCGTTGTACTGGGAGGAGGTGGCTACACCTTC.

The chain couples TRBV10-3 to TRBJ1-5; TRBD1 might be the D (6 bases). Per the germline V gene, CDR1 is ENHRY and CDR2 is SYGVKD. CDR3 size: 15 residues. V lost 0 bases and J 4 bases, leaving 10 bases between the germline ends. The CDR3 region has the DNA TGTGCCATCAGTGAGTCAGGGGGAGGGAATCAGCCCCAGCATTTT. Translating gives CAISESGGGNQPQHF.

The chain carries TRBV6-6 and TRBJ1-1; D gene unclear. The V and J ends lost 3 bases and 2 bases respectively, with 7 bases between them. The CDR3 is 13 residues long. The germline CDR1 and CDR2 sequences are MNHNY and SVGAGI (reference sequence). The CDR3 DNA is TGTGCCAGCAGTTATAAGGGTAACACTGAAGCTTTCTTT. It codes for CASSYKGNTEAFF.

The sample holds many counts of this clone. The CDR3 region has the DNA TGTGCCAGCAGCCCAGACCCTAATACGCAGTATTTT. As protein: CASSPDPNTQYF. The chain carries TRBV7-9 and TRBJ2-3; D call uncertain. The CDR3 extends over 12 amino acids. Deletions cut 5 bases from V and 7 bases from J, with 10 bases between. Germline V lookup: CDR1 SEHNR, CDR2 FQNEAQ (reference sequence).

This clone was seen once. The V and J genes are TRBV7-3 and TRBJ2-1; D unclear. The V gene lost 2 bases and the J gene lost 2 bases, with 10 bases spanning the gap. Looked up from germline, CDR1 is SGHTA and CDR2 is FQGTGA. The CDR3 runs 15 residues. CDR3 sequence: CASSLRQTTYNEQFF. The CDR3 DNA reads TGTGCCAGCAGCTTACGCCAGACGACCTACAATGAGCAGTTCTTC.

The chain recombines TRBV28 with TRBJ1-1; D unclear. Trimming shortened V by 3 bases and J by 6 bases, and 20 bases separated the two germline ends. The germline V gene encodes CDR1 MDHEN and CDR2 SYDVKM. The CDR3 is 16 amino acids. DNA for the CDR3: TGTGCCAGCAGTTTCCCCCAATTTTTCACGGGCGCTGAAGCTTTCTTT. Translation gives CASSFPQFFTGAEAFF.

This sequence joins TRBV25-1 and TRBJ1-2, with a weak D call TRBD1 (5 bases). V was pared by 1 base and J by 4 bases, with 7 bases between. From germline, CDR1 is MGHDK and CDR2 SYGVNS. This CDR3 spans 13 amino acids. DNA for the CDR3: TGTGCCAGCAGTGAATCTGGGGGCTATGGCTACACCTTC. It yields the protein CASSESGGYGYTF.

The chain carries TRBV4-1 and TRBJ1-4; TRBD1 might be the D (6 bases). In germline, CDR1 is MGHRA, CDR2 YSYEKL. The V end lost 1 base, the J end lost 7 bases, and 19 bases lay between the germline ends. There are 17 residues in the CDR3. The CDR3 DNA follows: TGCGCCAGCAGCCAAGGGGACCGGTGGCAGGGGAGTGAAAAACTGTTTTTT. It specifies CASSQGDRWQGSEKLFF.

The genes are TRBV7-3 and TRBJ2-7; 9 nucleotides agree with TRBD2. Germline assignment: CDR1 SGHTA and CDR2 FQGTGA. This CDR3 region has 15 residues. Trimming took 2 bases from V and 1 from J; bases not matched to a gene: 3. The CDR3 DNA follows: TGTGCCAGCAGCTTATTGGCGGGAGGGTCCTACGAGCAGTACTTC. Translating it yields CASSLLAGGSYEQYF.

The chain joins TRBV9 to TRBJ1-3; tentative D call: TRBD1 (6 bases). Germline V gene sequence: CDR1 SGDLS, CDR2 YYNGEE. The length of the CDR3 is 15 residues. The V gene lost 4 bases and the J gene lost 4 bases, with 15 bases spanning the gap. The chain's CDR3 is CASSRAQGTGNTIYF. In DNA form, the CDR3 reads TGTGCCAGCAGCCGGGCCCAGGGGACGGGAAACACCATATATTTT. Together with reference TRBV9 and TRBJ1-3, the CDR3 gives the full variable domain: DSGVTQTPKHLITATGQRVTLRCSPRSGDLSVYWYQQSLDQGLQFLIQYYNGEERAKGNILERFSAQQFPDLHSELNLSSLELGDSALYFCASSRAQGTGNTIYFGEGSWLTVV.

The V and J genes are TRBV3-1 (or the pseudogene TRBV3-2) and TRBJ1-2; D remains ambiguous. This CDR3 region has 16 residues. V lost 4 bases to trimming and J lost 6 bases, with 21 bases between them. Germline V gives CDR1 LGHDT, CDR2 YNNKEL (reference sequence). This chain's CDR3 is CASSPQVGRRVDGYTF. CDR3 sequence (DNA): TGTGCCAGCAGCCCTCAGGTCGGGAGAAGAGTAGATGGCTACACCTTC.

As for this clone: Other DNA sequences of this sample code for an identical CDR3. The CDR3 protein is CASSWDSNQPQHF. CDR3 DNA sequence: TGTGCCAGCAGTTGGGACAGCAATCAGCCCCAGCATTTT. The rearrangement uses TRBV6-5 and TRBJ1-5, with D possibly matching TRBD1 (5 bases). Germline V gene sequence: CDR1 MNHEY, CDR2 SVGAGI. The CDR3 totals 13 residues. The ends were cut back, 4 bases at V and 1 base at J, with 5 bases in the middle.

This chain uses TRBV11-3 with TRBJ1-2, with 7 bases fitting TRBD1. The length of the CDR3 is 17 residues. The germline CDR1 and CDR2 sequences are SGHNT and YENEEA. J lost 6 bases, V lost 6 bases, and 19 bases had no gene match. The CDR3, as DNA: TGTGCCAGCAGTCGAAGGGCAGGGGGATCCCTCAGCGATGGCTACACCTTC. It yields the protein CASSRRAGGSLSDGYTF.

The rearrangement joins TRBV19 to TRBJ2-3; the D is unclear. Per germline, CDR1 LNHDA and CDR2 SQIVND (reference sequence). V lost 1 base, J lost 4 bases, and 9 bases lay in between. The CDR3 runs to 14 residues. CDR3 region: CASSIVPTADTQYF. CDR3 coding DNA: TGTGCCAGTAGTATAGTTCCTACCGCAGATACGCAGTATTTT.